This T cell receptor (beta chain) is drawn from a study of graft-versus-host responses after intestinal transplantation. As for this clone: What it recognizes is unknown.

Generated by immunoSEQ multiplex PCR, the TCRdb table keeps only in-frame clones and is missing some. Here the sample spans about 15,000 clones, about 89% being singletons. Study-level points and caveats: Recipient marrow showed GvH clones, some seen first in ileum or blood. Graft-versus-host to host-versus-graft clonal ratios in allografts were high in patients with graft-donor T cell macrochimerism.

Trimming shortened V by 0 bases and J by 4 bases, and 10 bases separated the two germline ends. Germline V gene lookup returns CDR1 SGHRS and CDR2 YFSETQ. The CDR3 is made up of 15 amino acids. The chain recombines TRBV5-1 with TRBJ2-2; D possibly corresponds to TRBD1 (6 bases). This sequence originates from a human patient who received an intestinal transplant, so some T cells may come from the graft donor. The sample here was bone marrow, taken approximately 120 days after intestinal transplantation. CDR3 residues: CASSLEVRGTGELFF. DNA for the CDR3: TGCGCCAGCAGCTTGGAGGTCAGGGGCACCGGGGAGCTGTTTTTT.